Each of the 12 T cell receptor beta chains below was sequenced from the same sample in a study of T cell responses to AZD1222 COVID-19 vaccine. The repertoire was sequenced with immunoSEQ multiplex PCR; TCRdb's copy has only in-frame clones and lacks some. The table records around 63,000 clones, roughly 87% of them present only once. The source material was peripheral blood, sampled on day 0 of AZD1222 vaccination. These receptor sequences come from an adult in good health.

V and J are TRBV7-3 and TRBJ2-2; D may be TRBD1 or TRBD2 (5 bases each). This CDR3 comprises 16 residues. Germline V lookup: CDR1 SGHTA, CDR2 FQGTGA. Trimming stripped 2 bases from V and 1 base from J, with 11 bases between. In DNA form, the CDR3 reads TGTGCCAGCAGCTTACGTGGGGGTCGGAACACCGGGGAGCTGTTTTTT. Encoded protein: CASSLRGGRNTGELFF. The full variable domain, rest sourced from reference TRBV7-3 and TRBJ2-2, is GAGVSQTPSNKVTEKGKYVELRCDPISGHTALYWYRQSLGQGPEFLIYFQGTGAADDSGLPNDRFFAVRPEGSVSTLKIQRTERGDSAVYLCASSLRGGRNTGELFFGEGSRLTVL.

Only a few counts were recorded for this clone. The rearrangement links TRBV9 to TRBJ2-7; 7 bases agree with TRBD2. CDR3 length equals 14 residues. Germline assignment: CDR1 SGDLS and CDR2 YYNGEE. The V segment lost 4 bases and the J segment 0 bases; nucleotides outside the gene matches: 4. This chain's CDR3 is CASSLLASSYEQYF. As DNA, the CDR3 is TGTGCCAGCAGCCTACTAGCGAGCTCCTACGAGCAGTACTTC.

The chain carries TRBV29-1 and TRBJ1-2; D not resolved. V lost 7 bases and J lost 1, with 10 bases in between. This CDR3 spans 12 amino acids. Germline V CDR1 and CDR2: SQVTM, ANQGSEA. The CDR3: CSAKRLNYGYTF. The CDR3, as DNA: TGCAGCGCTAAACGCCTTAACTATGGCTACACCTTC.

J is TRBJ1-6 and V is TRBV9; TRBD1 might be the D (6 bases). Germline CDR1 and CDR2: SGDLS and YYNGEE. The CDR3 has 15 amino acids. Trimming left V 2 bases short and J 10 bases short, with 16 bases between. CDR3 DNA sequence: TGTGCCAGCAGCGTCCTCGGGGGCCAGGGATCACCCCTCCACTTT. Translation: CASSVLGGQGSPLHF.

This chain links TRBV4-1 with TRBJ1-4, with 9 bases identical to TRBD1. The trim removed 0 bases at V and 7 bases at J, leaving 9 bases unmatched. The CDR3 spans 17 residues. The germline CDR1 and CDR2 sequences are MGHRA and YSYEKL. The DNA of the CDR3 is TGCGCCAGCAGCCAAGATCTAGGGACAGGGACAAGTGAAAAACTGTTTTTT. It translates to CASSQDLGTGTSEKLFF.

This clone was detected only a few times. The rearrangement uses TRBV6-5 and TRBJ1-6; TRBD1 matches at 8 bases. CDR3 length: 14 residues. Unmatched junction bases numbered 4, after V lost 5 bases and J lost 7 bases. Germline CDR1 and CDR2: MNHEY and SVGAGI. This CDR3 is CASSRDRTNSPLHF. In DNA, the CDR3 is TGTGCCAGCAGTAGGGACAGGACCAATTCACCCCTCCACTTT.

V and J are TRBV5-4 and TRBJ2-3; D gene uncertain. Germline V gives CDR1 SGHNT, CDR2 YYREEE (reference sequence). CDR3 length equals 14 residues. The V end lost 0 bases, the J end lost 1 base, and 6 bases lay between the germline ends. The CDR3 DNA sequence: TGTGCCAGCAGCTTGGGACTGGGCACAGATACGCAGTATTTT. Translated: CASSLGLGTDTQYF.

This clone was seen only once. V gene TRBV6-5 combines with J gene TRBJ1-2, with 7 positions matching TRBD1. This CDR3 has 15 residues. CDR1 is MNHEY, CDR2 SVGAGI, per germline. The J segment lost 2 bases and the V segment lost 8 bases, leaving 11 bases of the junction unmatched. CDR3 amino acids: CASDAGGVSNYGYTF. CDR3 bases: TGTGCCAGCGATGCAGGGGGGGTAAGCAACTATGGCTACACCTTC.

With regard to this clone: The junction does not match germline at one end; this may be a read error. J is TRBJ1-1 and V is TRBV5-6; D call uncertain. CDR3 length: 14 amino acids. Looked up from germline, CDR1 is SGHDT and CDR2 is YYEEEE. CDR3 nucleotides: TGTGCCAGCGGCTTTGTTGGAGGGAACACTGAAGCTTTCTTT. It is translated as CASGFVGGNTEAFF.

The chain is built from TRBV19 and TRBJ1-5; 9 bases agree with TRBD1. The trim removed 4 bases at V and 0 bases at J, leaving 4 bases unmatched. The CDR3 sequence is 16 residues long. The V gene's germline CDR1 is LNHDA and CDR2 SQIVND (reference sequence). CDR3 in DNA: TGTGCCAGTAGTAGCGGGACAGGGAATAGCAATCAGCCCCAGCATTTT. Its protein product is CASSSGTGNSNQPQHF.

The chain has TRBV10-2 and TRBJ1-4; D gene ambiguous. The length of the CDR3 is 19 residues. V was cut by 0 bases and J by 2 bases, with 19 bases left in between. Per germline, CDR1 WSHSY and CDR2 SAAADI. The CDR3 coding sequence is TGCGCCAGCAGTGAGTCCGGATCTAGGCGTTTCGGCACTAATGAAAAACTGTTTTTT. This sequence encodes CASSESGSRRFGTNEKLFF.

This clone was detected a few times. This chain uses TRBV20-1 with TRBJ1-2; no clear D. The length of the CDR3 is 11 residues. CDR1 and CDR2 from the germline V gene are DFQATT and SNEGSKA (reference sequence). The V end was cut by 0 bases, the J end by 10 bases, with 9 bases between. As DNA, the CDR3 is TGCAGTGCTAGAGATCCCCTTTCCTACACCTTC. Protein product: CSARDPLSYTF.